The sequence of this T cell receptor beta chain was determined in a study of blood T cell repertoires in COVID-19. Study context: The United States, Italy and Spain provided the acute and convalescent COVID-19 samples. Sources were T cells, B-cell-depleted T cells, or PBMCs; the material itself was cDNA or gDNA.

The CDR3 runs 13 residues. Trimming cost V 5 bases and J 6 bases, with 17 bases left between them. Per germline, CDR1 GTSNPN and CDR2 SVGIG (reference sequence). The authors' processing: Estimates of nucleated cell counts were drawn from the amplification of reference gene primers. Sequencing used immunoSEQ multiplex PCR; TCRdb keeps in-frame clones, though not all of them. That table furnishes V, J and clone size, whereas the DNA furnished D and trimming. This table holds some 230,000 clones, about 80% found once. This clone has just one count. The receptor was derived from a woman aged 50 to 60 with acute or convalescent COVID-19. V is TRBV30 and J is TRBJ2-7; D gene uncertain. Sequencing was done on a sample of peripheral blood. The CDR3 nucleotides read TGTGCCTGGTCATCTGGCCCCCCTGGCGAGCAGTACTTC. It encodes CAWSSGPPGEQYF.